This TCR beta chain was obtained from a study of human T cells and chemical hapten exposure. This clonotype was seen a handful of times. The study used a library that attached unique molecular identifiers to individual cDNA molecules. Using its own MiXCR run on the RACE reads, TCRdb lists one record per CDR3 protein. The sample contains roughly 120,000 distinct CDR3 sequences, 12% to 15% of which appear only once. Stated time point: patch test 1, 2 weeks after DPC sensitization. Treatment reported: therapeutic diphenylcyclopropenone sensitization with weekly scalp DPC. Per germline, CDR1 MNHEY and CDR2 SVGEGT. Trimming removed 5 bases at V and 5 bases at J, with 30 bases between. This CDR3 is 19 amino acids long.

The chain combines TRBV6-2 or TRBV6-3 with TRBJ1-2; D ambiguous. The receptor was isolated from a man between 18 and 29 years old with alopecia areata. Some clones in this sample may be carry-over from other donors' samples. The sample was whole blood, taken in connection with sensitization to the hapten diphenylcyclopropenone (DPC). The CDR3 DNA reads as TGTGCCAGCAGTCCAACGCCGGGGTCCGAATTCCTTGGCGCGTATGGCTACACCTTC. It specifies CASSPTPGSEFLGAYGYTF.